This entry is about one TCR beta chain. In its sample, this clone was seen once. The antigen it recognizes is unknown. Base quality data are lacking; no much larger clone is found one base away. The germline V gene supplies CDR1 MGHRA and CDR2 YSYEKL. From the cysteine up to the phenylalanine, the CDR3 has a length of 14 residues. The sequence is cut down to CDR3 DNA, 42 bases in frame from base 1. The junction shows trimming of 1 base on V and 5 bases on J, plus 12 bases between the germline ends. The cohort comprised 710 or so healthy bone marrow donors. At the time of sampling, every cohort member was nominally healthy, though immune exposures that went unrecorded were likely present. The donor tested CMV seropositive, placing the donor among the roughly 270 seropositive members of the cohort. A peripheral blood sample was collected from each donor, and TCR beta sequencing was performed on peripheral blood mononuclear cells. Genomic DNA extraction from the blood cell samples was performed with the Qiagen DNeasy Blood Extraction Kit.

The sample originates from a study of cytomegalovirus exposure and HLA in healthy donors (dated by TCRdb to about 2017). Regarding the study in general: In an earlier analysis of about 560 of the donors, 276 Gb of sequence data and 100 million or so unique TCR beta sequences from about 190 million T cells were reported. An early release covering roughly 640 HLA-typed donors comprised about 300 gigabases of sequencing data and about 90 million unique TCR sequences. Among the approximately 430 genotyped donors, around 81% belonged to the genetic ancestry cluster associated with self-reported Caucasian donors. The study was designed to test whether signatures of past pathogen exposure could be identified by cataloging public T cell receptors. The T cell repertoires of 666 subjects were profiled by immunosequencing and related to cytomegalovirus serostatus. In addition to the first cohort of 650 to 800 subjects, a separate validation cohort of approximately 120 different subjects was used. The study combined high-throughput TCR immunosequencing, statistical association of individual TCRs with disease status, and machine learning to predict cytomegalovirus infection status. A later analysis re-analyzed previously published TCR beta repertoires from roughly 600 donors and added high-resolution HLA genotyping to study TCR occurrence patterns. The later analysis used no new phenotypic data to find candidate immune exposures, relying instead on TCR beta sequences and their occurrence across donors. To decide whether each TCR beta V gene segment behaved as functional or pseudogenic, an earlier analysis of several hundred of the donors relied on high-throughput TCR beta sequencing. Donor age, sex, ethnicity and CMV serostatus were compiled together with the repertoire data. A later genetic analysis took genome-wide SNP genotypes for about 55% of the 666 donors and used that subset as a discovery cohort. Every discovery cohort repertoire had been produced on one sequencing platform. Class I and class II HLA loci were covered by the typing at four-digit resolution. Typing coverage varied by locus: roughly 629-640 donors for A, B, C, DRB1 and DQB1; roughly 520 for DQA1; approximately 570 for DPA1; roughly 450 for DPB1. Roughly five DR-DQ haplotypes were handled as single units for association and clustering, since linkage in the cohort was strong. Across 398 genotyped donors of the cohort, an average of about 200,000 unique TCR beta nucleotide sequences per donor were sequenced, and around 20% of those sequences were non-productive. Overall results and qualifications from the work: Several of the top co-occurrence clusters appeared to be linked to parvovirus B19, influenza, CMV and Epstein-Barr virus, according to a later analysis. Because HLA typing was missing for some donors at each locus, association tests included only the typed subset. The presence/absence analyses assumed that sequencing depth was roughly uniform across donors, and that assumption may not be true. Specific HLA alleles were associated with about 17,000 TCR beta sequences at a false discovery rate of 0.05 in a later analysis. Some IMGT-functional V segments, including TRBV6-2 and TRBV6-3, could not be distinguished by the 87-base-pair reads and were therefore excluded. Broadly in line with IMGT annotations, most TCR beta V segments showed up in productive rearrangements about 90% or about 30% of the time in an earlier analysis of 450 to 750 of the donors. Linkage disequilibrium might explain the correlated functional status among segregating V segments, but an unknown experimental factor could not be excluded. Because counts were too low, roughly 18 rarely observed V segments, including chromosome 9 orphons, were left out of the earlier analysis of 587 of the donors. Across donors, most TCR sequences were observed very rarely, whereas some public TCRs were present in many individuals. For the cohort, immune exposure information was limited to CMV serostatus. The classifier was reported to diagnose cytomegalovirus status with high specificity and sensitivity in both the original and validation cohorts. The cohort was sequenced for TCR beta chains only, and without alpha or paired-chain data the features that could be detected were limited. V-gene and J-gene trimming of TCR beta chains was associated with a missense DCLRE1C variant in a later genetic analysis, and the association was replicated in an independent cohort. In vitro tests confirmed that a few of the cytomegalovirus-associated TCR beta chains recognize cytomegalovirus antigens. A cluster of highly shared sequence variants was judged likely to be a technical artifact of the sequencing pipeline. According to the authors, the approach could potentially be generalized to other disease states and immunological phenotypes. A further reported finding was that TCR beta sequences accurately predicted the HLA-A and HLA-B alleles for most subjects in the first cohort. A later analysis found that TCR association rates varied across HLA loci, with DRB1 alleles showing the most associated TCRs and HLA-C alleles the fewest. Strong co-occurrence of HLA alleles, especially DR and DQ, made assigning TCR associations to individual alleles difficult. A later genetic analysis reported fewer N-insertions in productive TCRs among donors in an Asian-associated ancestry cluster than the approximately 700-donor mean. The study gave a list of about 170 TCR beta chains associated with cytomegalovirus. A later analysis found that HLA-associated TCR beta chains were more clonally expanded and had lower generation probabilities than equally common non-associated chains. A later analysis found that most CMV-associated TCR beta chains appeared HLA-restricted, with HLA associations seemingly driven largely by CMV exposure.

Library preparation used the immunoSEQ multiplex PCR assay. For the multiplex PCR, a mixture combining 60 forward primers for TCR Vbeta segments and 13 reverse primers for TCR Jbeta segments was used. A multiplex PCR assay on genomic DNA amplified the CDR3 region of rearranged TCR beta genes. On the Illumina HiSeq System, the amplified TCR beta libraries were sequenced as 87-base-pair reads. As for the authors' bioinformatics: A later analysis tallied approximately 87 million unique TCR beta chains across the 550 to 850 repertoires, and 10 million to 11 million of those chains were shared by two or more donors. Raw reads were error-corrected and collapsed into unique sequences by a nearest-neighbor algorithm in which closely related sequences were merged to remove PCR and sequencing errors. CDR3 sequences were aligned to IMGT reference sequences to assign V, D and J gene segments. Each retained sequence needed at least a six-nucleotide match to both a V gene segment and a J gene segment. Rearrangements were classified as productive when the CDR3 lacked stop codons and remained in frame with V and J, and all other rearrangements were classified as non-productive. CDR3 was defined by IMGT convention, running from the second conserved V-encoded cysteine to the conserved J-encoded phenylalanine. Sequences without an unambiguous match to a single V gene segment were excluded from the earlier analysis of 450 to 650 of the donors. In an earlier analysis of around 590 of the donors, a V segment was called functional when productive rearrangements were above 56.7%, and segregating when the standard deviation between donors exceeded 5%. To diagnose cytomegalovirus status from the catalog of TCR beta chain sequences, a statistical classification framework was built. In a later analysis, V and J genes were assigned by comparing TCR nucleotide sequences against IMGT/GENE-DB human TR gene sequences. The TCRdist pipeline was used in a later analysis to assign CDR3 sequences and most-parsimonious VDJ recombination scenarios. In a later analysis, each TCR beta chain was defined by its CDR3 amino acid sequence together with its V-gene family, and reads lacking a unique V-gene family were excluded. To address suspected cross-contamination and a sequencing artifact, a later analysis removed roughly 640 highly shared, low-generation-probability nucleotide sequences. A later analysis calculated a clonal expansion index for each public chain from normalized within-repertoire ranks of inferred template counts. Generation probabilities in a later analysis came from a VDJ recombination model fitted to out-of-frame rearrangements, and those results were checked against IGoR. A later analysis scored TCR-TCR, TCR-HLA and TCR-CMV co-occurrence with hypergeometric tests, applying a repertoire-size bias correction to TCR pairs. To estimate false discovery rates, a later analysis permuted the HLA or CMV assignments 20 times. In a later analysis, co-occurring TCRs were grouped with DBSCAN, and TCRdist sequence similarity was added when clustering was performed within HLA-allele-positive subsets. Repertoires with fewer than 30,000 or more than 120,000 public chains were left out of co-occurrence clustering, as were five repertoires with anomalous nucleotide sharing. The table was pulled from immuneACCESS by TCRdb, which kept in-frame rearrangements only. Such tables lose some clones; where checked, under half of the loss comes from unresolved V genes, and the rest has no known cause. The D gene and trimming were derived from the DNA, and the V and J assignments and clone size from that table. Here the sample has some 110,000 clones; 70% to 85% occur a single time. Around 4.9% of the sample goes to the ten largest clones.

The sequence links TRBV4-1 to TRBJ2-7; the D gene is perhaps TRBD2, on 6 matching bases. Sample: PBMCs. The receptor comes from a man between 45 and 60 years old in good health and CMV-seropositive. The CDR3 protein is CASSQGLVRNEQYF. The base sequence is TGCGCCAGCAGCCAAGGACTAGTCCGCAACGAGCAGTACTTC.